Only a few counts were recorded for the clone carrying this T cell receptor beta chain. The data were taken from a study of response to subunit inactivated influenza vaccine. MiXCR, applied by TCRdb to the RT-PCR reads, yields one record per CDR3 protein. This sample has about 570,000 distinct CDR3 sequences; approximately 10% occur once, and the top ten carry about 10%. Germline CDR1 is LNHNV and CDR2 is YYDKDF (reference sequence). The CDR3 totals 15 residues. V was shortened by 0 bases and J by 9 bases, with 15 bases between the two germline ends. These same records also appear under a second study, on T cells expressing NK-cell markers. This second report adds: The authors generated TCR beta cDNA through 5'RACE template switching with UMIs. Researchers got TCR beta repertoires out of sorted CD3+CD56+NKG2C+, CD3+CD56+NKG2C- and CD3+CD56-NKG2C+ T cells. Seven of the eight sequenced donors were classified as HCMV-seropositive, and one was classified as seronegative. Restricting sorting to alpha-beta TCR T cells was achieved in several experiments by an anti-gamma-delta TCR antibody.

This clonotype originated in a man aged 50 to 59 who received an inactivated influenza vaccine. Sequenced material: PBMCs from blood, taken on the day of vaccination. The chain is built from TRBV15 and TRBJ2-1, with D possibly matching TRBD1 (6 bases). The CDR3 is CATSRERRVGGEQFF. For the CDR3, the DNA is TGTGCCACCAGCAGAGAAAGGCGGGTAGGGGGTGAGCAGTTCTTC.